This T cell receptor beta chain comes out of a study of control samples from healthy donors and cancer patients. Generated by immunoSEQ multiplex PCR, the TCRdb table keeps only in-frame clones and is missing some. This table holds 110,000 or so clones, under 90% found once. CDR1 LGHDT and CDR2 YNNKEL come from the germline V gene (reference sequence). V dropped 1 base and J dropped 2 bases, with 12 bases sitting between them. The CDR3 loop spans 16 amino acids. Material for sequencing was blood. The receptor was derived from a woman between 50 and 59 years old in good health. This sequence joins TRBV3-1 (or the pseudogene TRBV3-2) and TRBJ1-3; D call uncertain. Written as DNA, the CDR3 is TGTGCCAGCAGCCAAGTAGCCGCCGGAGCTGGAAACACCATATATTTT. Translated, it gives CASSQVAAGAGNTIYF.